This TCR beta chain was obtained from a study of shared clonotypes between healthy human individuals. V lost 3 bases and J lost 4, with 10 bases in between. Germline CDR1 is SGHDT and CDR2 is YYEEEE. This CDR3 contains 13 residues. Once extracted for a subset, genomic DNA was divided evenly among several immunoSEQ plates. Measured with immunoSEQ multiplex PCR; TCRdb has only the in-frame clones, and not every one. Of about 2,500,000 clones listed, approximately 94% were seen once; the top ten hold under 0.15%. The sequence derives from a man aged 18 to 29 in good health. The V call is TRBV5-6, the J call TRBJ1-2; the D is unclear. Sequenced: naive CD4+ T cells sorted from blood. Subset specified: CD45RA+ positively selected. The CDR3 is CASSSRTPYGYTF. Here the CDR3 DNA reads TGTGCCAGCAGCTCAAGGACTCCCTATGGCTACACCTTC.